This T cell receptor (beta chain) was recorded in a study of radiotherapy plus CTLA-4 blockade in lung cancer (dated by TCRdb to 2017 to 2018). For the wider study: Among enrolled patients, 15% to 20% had an objective response and approximately 30% reached disease control. Study-wide findings and limitations: After treatment with radiotherapy and ipilimumab, TCR clones that originated in tumors expanded in peripheral blood. The strongest predictors of response were reported to be early dynamic shifts in blood T cell clones along with a rise in serum interferon-beta following radiation.

Library method: the immunoSEQ multiplex PCR assay. The immuneACCESS repertoire file appears here via TCRdb, limited to in-frame rearrangements. These files lack a portion of the clones; in checked studies, under half of the deficit traces to unresolved V genes, and the cause of the others is not known. The table for this sample lists roughly 66,000 clones; roughly four fifths of them were counted only once. The top ten hold 3.5% to 5% of the sample. Of note for this clone: The antigen it binds to is not known. Within one base of it there is no much larger clone, and no base qualities were kept.

The study evaluated CTLA-4 blockade (ipilimumab) given together with focal radiation therapy in patients who had chemo-refractory metastatic non-small-cell lung cancer. V has 1 base trimmed and J has 3 bases trimmed; junction bases matching no gene number 7. Reading from cysteine to phenylalanine, the CDR3 counts 17 amino acids. The kept DNA is CDR3 alone, 51 bases in frame from the first base. Via the germline V gene, CDR1 is SNHLY and CDR2 FYNNEI. The receptor was isolated from a human donor with non-small cell lung cancer who had a partial response to radiotherapy plus ipilimumab. The input for sequencing was peripheral blood, taken from a patient treated with radiotherapy plus ipilimumab. Rearrangement joined TRBV2 to TRBJ1-1; 11 bases in the middle match TRBD1. CDR3 sequence: CASSEGLWDRGDTEAFF. The DNA sequence is given as TGTGCCAGCAGTGAAGGTCTGTGGGACAGGGGGGACACTGAAGCTTTCTTT.